This is a list of T cell receptor beta chains from one sample in a study of CD8 T cells in ankylosing spondylitis. TCRdb passed the 5' RACE reads through MiXCR, listing each CDR3 protein once. The sample records fewer than 500,000 distinct CDR3 sequences, approximately 20% being singletons. Input material: blood, either unsorted or a sorted T cell fraction (not recorded which). The receptors here all came from a male donor with ankylosing spondylitis. CDR3s include the opening cysteine and the closing phenylalanine or tryptophan. A D gene is named only where the DNA matches it firmly. The size field is filled for only some rows; it gives once, few, many or a size class.

D gene,V gene,CDR3 length,J gene,clone size,CDR3 DNA,CDR3 protein
TRBD1,TRBV5-1,15,TRBJ2-7,many,TGCGCCAGCAGCTTGTATGGGACAGGATACTACGAGCAGTACTTC,CASSLYGTGYYEQYF
TRBD2,TRBV7-9,13,TRBJ2-3,few,TGTGCCAGCAGCTTGACCGGGACTAATACGCAGTATTTT,CASSLTGTNTQYF
-,TRBV20-1,15,TRBJ1-6,few,TGCAGTGCTAGCTCAGGGAGCAGGAGTGCTTCACCCCTCCACTTT,CSASSGSRSASPLHF
TRBD1,TRBV6-1,14,TRBJ2-7,-,TGTGCCAGCAGTCAAGGGGGACAGTCCCACGAGCAGTACTTC,CASSQGGQSHEQYF
TRBD1,TRBV29-1,11,TRBJ1-2,few,TGCAGCGTCAGACAGGGAAGTGGCTACACCTTC,CSVRQGSGYTF
-,TRBV28,14,TRBJ2-7,few,TGTGCCAGCAGTCCACTTCCCTCCTCGGGGAAGCAGTACTTC,CASSPLPSSGKQYF
-,TRBV7-2,15,TRBJ2-2,-,TGTGCCAGCAGCCCTTCACTATTTGGGACCGGGGAGCTGTTTTTT,CASSPSLFGTGELFF
-,TRBV21-1,11,TRBJ2-7,-,TGTGCCAGCAGCAAATGGGTCGAGCAGTACTTC,CASSKWVEQYF
TRBD2,TRBV5-1,15,TRBJ2-7,few,TGCGCCAGCACCTCGACTAGCGGGAGCCCCTACGAGCAGTACTTC,CASTSTSGSPYEQYF
-,TRBV24-1,16,TRBJ2-1,few,TGTGCCACCAGTGATTTGGCGTATAGCTCCTACAATGAGCAGTTCTTC,CATSDLAYSSYNEQFF
-,TRBV5-1,14,TRBJ2-7,few,TGCGCCAGCAGCTTGGCCAGGCCAACCTACGAGCAGTACTTC,CASSLARPTYEQYF
-,TRBV3-1,13,TRBJ1-1,-,TGTGCCAGCAGCCAGTCGGGGAACACTGAAGCTTTCTTT,CASSQSGNTEAFF
-,TRBV5-1,16,TRBJ2-2,-,TGCGCCAGCAGCCCGCGCAATGAAAGGGCCACCGGGGAGCTGTTTTTT,CASSPRNERATGELFF
-,TRBV5-1,11,TRBJ2-7,-,TGCGCCAGCAGCTTTGGAGTCGAGCAGTACTTC,CASSFGVEQYF
-,TRBV5-8,15,TRBJ1-3,-,TGTGCCAGCAGCTTGGATTCGGGGGACGGAAACACCATATATTTT,CASSLDSGDGNTIYF
-,TRBV7-6,13,TRBJ1-6,few,TGTGCCAGCAGCTTATTCGAGGATTCACCCCTCCACTTT,CASSLFEDSPLHF
TRBD1,TRBV6-1,16,TRBJ2-5,few,TGTGCCAGCAGTAAGCGGACAGGGGGCTACCAAGAGACCCAGTACTTC,CASSKRTGGYQETQYF
-,TRBV7-9,14,TRBJ2-3,-,TGTGCCAGCAGCTTAGCGCTCCCCCTTGCTACGCAGTATTTT,CASSLALPLATQYF
TRBD1,TRBV5-1,14,TRBJ2-7,few,TGCGCCAGCAGCAATGGACAGGGGGCATACGAGCAGTACTTC,CASSNGQGAYEQYF
-,TRBV12-3/TRBV12-4,14,TRBJ2-7,few,TGTGCCAGCACTCATAGCGGCGGTGGGTACGAGCAGTACTTC,CASTHSGGGYEQYF
TRBD1,TRBV6-4,13,TRBJ1-5,few,TGTGCCAGCAGTGACGAGGCCCAGGGGGCCCAGCATTTT,CASSDEAQGAQHF
-,TRBV27,15,TRBJ2-3,few,TGTGCCAGCAGTTTAGGGGGAGTAGCCACAGATACGCAGTATTTT,CASSLGGVATDTQYF
TRBD1,TRBV5-1,19,TRBJ2-1,many,TGCGCCAGCAGCTTTAATTTGGACAGGGGGCCGTTCTCCTACAATGAGCAGTTCTTC,CASSFNLDRGPFSYNEQFF
-,TRBV27,13,TRBJ2-1,-,TGTGCCAGCAGTTGGGGGAACGGGGGTGAGCAGTTCTTC,CASSWGNGGEQFF
-,TRBV19,14,TRBJ2-7,-,TGTGCCAGTAGTACCCGAAGGGGTGGCTACGAGCAGTACTTC,CASSTRRGGYEQYF
-,TRBV6-5,10,TRBJ2-5,-,TGTGCCAGCAGCCCCATGACCCAGTACTTC,CASSPMTQYF
-,TRBV5-6,15,TRBJ1-6,-,TGTGCCAGCAGCTTGGGAAGGGGGTATAATTCACCCCTCCACTTT,CASSLGRGYNSPLHF
TRBD1,TRBV18,14,TRBJ1-5,few,TGTGCCAGCTCACAGACAGGGGACAATCAGCCCCAGCATTTT,CASSQTGDNQPQHF
-,TRBV21-1,14,TRBJ2-7,few,TGTGCCAGCAGCATACTAGCGGGAAGGTACGAGCAGTACTTC,CASSILAGRYEQYF